This entry lists 25 T cell receptor beta chains sequenced from one sample in a study of cytotoxic CD8 clonotypes in ibrutinib-treated CLL. Some clones are missing from TCRdb's copy, which holds only in-frame ones; the method was immunoSEQ multiplex PCR. The sample yields some 150,000 clones, approximately 81% seen once. Sequenced material: PBMCs, taken after 12 months of ibrutinib treatment. All receptors derive from a human donor with chronic lymphocytic leukemia.

V and J are TRBV19 and TRBJ2-1; 10 nucleotides align to TRBD1. Losses at the gene ends were 6 bases for V and 2 bases for J; bases not matched to a gene: 4. The CDR3 has 15 amino acids. The germline V gene has CDR1 LNHDA and CDR2 SQIVND (reference sequence). CDR3 residues: CASRLGQGAYNEQFF. The DNA for the CDR3 is TGTGCCAGTAGACTCGGACAGGGGGCCTACAATGAGCAGTTCTTC.

The V and J genes are TRBV5-4 and TRBJ2-3; no reliable D call. Germline-derived CDR1 and CDR2 are SGHNT and YYREEE (reference sequence). CDR3 size: 14 residues. V was shortened by 2 bases and J by 2 bases, with 9 bases between the two germline ends. CDR3 in amino acids: CASSLDFDTDTQYF. As DNA, the CDR3 is TGTGCCAGCAGCTTAGATTTTGACACAGATACGCAGTATTTT.

This chain connects TRBV27 to TRBJ2-2, with TRBD2 as a possible D gene (5 bases). The V end was cut by 2 bases, the J end by 4 bases, with 11 bases between. Looked up from germline, CDR1 is MNHEY and CDR2 is SMNVEV (reference sequence). The CDR3 contains 15 residues. The CDR3 DNA sequence: TGTGCCAGCAGTTTAAACCTAGCCAGCACCGGGGAGCTGTTTTTT. Translating it yields CASSLNLASTGELFF.

V and J are TRBV15 and TRBJ2-7; 12 nucleotides agree with TRBD2. Losses at the gene ends were 6 bases for V and 2 bases for J; bases not matched to a gene: 5. In germline, CDR1 is LNHNV, CDR2 YYDKDF (reference sequence). This CDR3 has 15 amino acids. The CDR3 DNA follows: TGTGCCACCAGGATAGGACTAGCGGGGCCCTACGAGCAGTACTTC. Amino acid sequence: CATRIGLAGPYEQYF.

V gene TRBV11-3 combines with J gene TRBJ2-7; D is undetermined. Germline V gene sequence: CDR1 SGHNT, CDR2 YENEEA. Trimming stripped 5 bases from V and 5 bases from J, with 16 bases between. This CDR3 spans 14 amino acids. In DNA form, the CDR3 reads TGTGCCAGCAGCCACCGTGGGTCTAAGGACGAGCAGTACTTC. Translation gives CASSHRGSKDEQYF.

The chain carries TRBV19 and TRBJ1-6; 7 bases line up with TRBD1. Trimming at V came to 7 bases and at J to 9 bases, leaving 12 bases not matched to a gene. Germline V lookup: CDR1 LNHDA, CDR2 SQIVND (reference sequence). The CDR3 is made up of 15 amino acids. The CDR3: CASTPGQPGISPLHF. CDR3 sequence (DNA): TGTGCCAGTACCCCGGGACAGCCCGGGATTTCACCCCTCCACTTT.

J is TRBJ2-1 and V is TRBV19; D not certain. V was clipped by 2 bases and J by 6 bases, with 14 bases between them. The CDR3 length is 15 residues. The germline CDR1 and CDR2 sequences are LNHDA and SQIVND (reference sequence). CDR3 DNA sequence: TGTGCCAGTAGTATATGGCGCTCCGACGCCAATGAGCAGTTCTTC. Its protein product is CASSIWRSDANEQFF.

The chain is built from TRBV18 and TRBJ2-3; 11 bases agree with TRBD2. CDR1 is KGHSH and CDR2 is LQKENI in the germline V gene. This CDR3 comprises 17 residues. The V segment lost 2 bases and the J segment 1 base; nucleotides outside the gene matches: 5. The CDR3 spells CASSPILLAGGTDTQYF. CDR3 DNA sequence: TGTGCCAGCTCACCAATTCTACTAGCGGGAGGCACAGATACGCAGTATTTT.

This clone has a single count. V is TRBV6-6 and J is TRBJ1-4; no reliable D call. Germline V gives CDR1 MNHNY, CDR2 SVGAGI (reference sequence). The V end lost 1 base, the J end lost 4 bases, and 10 bases lay between the germline ends. The CDR3 runs to 15 residues. The CDR3 region has the DNA TGTGCCAGCAGTTACTTTACACCAGATAATGAAAAACTGTTTTTT. Protein product: CASSYFTPDNEKLFF.

The chain uses TRBV14 and TRBJ2-4; 7 bases agree with TRBD1. The CDR3 loop spans 16 amino acids. CDR1 SGHDN and CDR2 FVKESK come from the germline V gene. V trimming: 3 bases; J trimming: 8 bases; junction bases outside the gene matches: 13. The CDR3, as DNA: TGTGCCAGCAGCCAGGGATGGATAGGACAGGTAGACATTCAGTACTTC. Its protein is CASSQGWIGQVDIQYF.

The chain links TRBV14 to TRBJ1-2; tentative D call: TRBD1 (5 bases). Per the germline V gene, CDR1 is SGHDN and CDR2 is FVKESK. V was trimmed by 0 bases and J by 1 base, leaving 12 bases between them. The CDR3 sequence is 16 residues long. CDR3 nucleotides: TGTGCCAGCAGCCAAGAAACAGGACGAATTAACTATGGCTACACCTTC. This encodes CASSQETGRINYGYTF.

The chain links TRBV7-9 to TRBJ2-7; TRBD2 agrees at 9 bases. CDR3 length equals 14 residues. The trim removed 3 bases at V and 2 bases at J, leaving 2 bases unmatched. The germline CDR1 and CDR2 sequences are SEHNR and FQNEAQ (reference sequence). CDR3: CASSFGTSPYEQYF. Written as DNA, the CDR3 is TGTGCCAGCAGCTTCGGGACTAGCCCCTACGAGCAGTACTTC. Combining the CDR3 with reference TRBV7-9 and TRBJ2-7 gives the whole variable domain DTGVSQNPRHKITKRGQNVTFRCDPISEHNRLYWYRQTLGQGPEFLTYFQNEAQLEKSRLLSDRFSAERPKGSFSTLEIQRTEQGDSAMYLCASSFGTSPYEQYFGPGTRLTVT.

The chain combines TRBV7-7 with TRBJ2-5, with D possibly being TRBD1 (6 bases). The V gene lost 4 bases and the J gene lost 5 bases, with 17 bases spanning the gap. Per the germline V gene, CDR1 is SSHAT and CDR2 is FNYEAQ (reference sequence). There are 15 residues in the CDR3. In nucleotides, the CDR3 is TGTGCCAGCAGCTCCACCCAGGGGTCCGGGGAGACCCAGTACTTC. It codes for CASSSTQGSGETQYF.

The gene calls are TRBV18 and TRBJ1-4; 7 bases are shared with TRBD1. Germline assignment: CDR1 KGHSH and CDR2 LQKENI. The CDR3 has 15 residues. Trimming took 8 bases from V and 5 from J; bases not matched to a gene: 11. The CDR3 bases are TGTGCCAGCCTCCACGCAGGGACAGAAAATGAAAAACTGTTTTTT. Its translation: CASLHAGTENEKLFF.

The V call is TRBV5-1, the J call TRBJ2-5; D may be TRBD2 (5 bases). This CDR3 spans 15 amino acids. Germline CDR1 and CDR2: SGHRS and YFSETQ. V lost 0 bases and J lost 2, with 11 bases in between. The CDR3 reads CASSLAEGRQETQYF. The CDR3 DNA follows: TGCGCCAGCAGCTTGGCGGAAGGGAGACAAGAGACCCAGTACTTC. The full variable domain, in which reference TRBV5-1 and TRBJ2-5 provide the parts outside the CDR3, is KAGVTQTPRYLIKTRGQQVTLSCSPISGHRSVSWYQQTPGQGLQFLFEYFSETQRNKGNFPGRFSGRQFSNSRSEMNVSTLELGDSALYLCASSLAEGRQETQYFGPGTRLLVL.

The V gene is TRBV9, the J gene TRBJ2-1, with unresolved D. The CDR3 consists of 14 residues. The V end was cut by 0 bases, the J end by 10 bases, with 14 bases between. The V gene's germline CDR1 is SGDLS and CDR2 YYNGEE. The CDR3 DNA reads as TGTGCCAGCAGCGTAGGGACCGCCGTTTGGGAGCAGTTCTTC. This encodes CASSVGTAVWEQFF.

The V gene is TRBV7-9, the J gene TRBJ2-1, with TRBD2 matching over 7 bases. Unmatched junction bases numbered 15, after V lost 4 bases and J lost 6 bases. The CDR3 is 17 residues long. Per germline, CDR1 SEHNR and CDR2 FQNEAQ (reference sequence). The CDR3 here is CASSSPIGGIYRNEQFF. CDR3 in DNA: TGTGCCAGCAGCTCACCTATCGGGGGGATCTACCGCAATGAGCAGTTCTTC.

The chain couples TRBV19 to TRBJ1-2; weak D call: TRBD1 (5 bases). The germline V gene has CDR1 LNHDA and CDR2 SQIVND (reference sequence). Trimming left V 3 bases short and J 4 bases short, with 9 bases between. This CDR3 comprises 13 residues. CDR3 loop: CASSITGTYGYTF. In DNA, the CDR3 is TGTGCCAGTAGTATTACCGGGACCTATGGCTACACCTTC.

V is TRBV6-6 and J is TRBJ2-4; D perhaps matches TRBD2 (7 bases). V was cut by 3 bases and J by 1 base, with 10 bases left in between. This CDR3 has 15 residues. Looked up from germline, CDR1 is MNHNY and CDR2 is SVGAGI (reference sequence). The CDR3 sequence: CASSYGGAAKNIQYF. DNA for the CDR3: TGTGCCAGCAGTTATGGGGGGGCGGCCAAAAACATTCAGTACTTC.

The V call is TRBV9, the J call TRBJ1-2; TRBD1 is a possible D gene (6 bases). Trimming left V 4 bases short and J 7 bases short, with 17 bases between. The germline gives CDR1 SGDLS, CDR2 YYNGEE. The CDR3 totals 14 residues. The CDR3 reads CASSFHGGASGYTF. CDR3 sequence (DNA): TGTGCCAGCAGCTTTCATGGGGGGGCAAGTGGCTACACCTTC. Together with reference TRBV9 and TRBJ1-2, the CDR3 gives the full variable domain: DSGVTQTPKHLITATGQRVTLRCSPRSGDLSVYWYQQSLDQGLQFLIQYYNGEERAKGNILERFSAQQFPDLHSELNLSSLELGDSALYFCASSFHGGASGYTFGSGTRLTVV.

This clone appeared a single time. This chain uses TRBV5-1 with TRBJ2-7; 10 bases are shared with TRBD2. V shed 4 bases, J shed 0 bases, and the junction held 7 bases outside the gene matches. The CDR3 spans 16 residues. CDR1 and CDR2 (germline): SGHRS, YFSETQ. This CDR3 is CASSPIAGGSSYEQYF. CDR3 coding DNA: TGCGCCAGCAGCCCTATAGCGGGAGGAAGCTCCTACGAGCAGTACTTC.

V and J are TRBV7-9 and TRBJ2-1; 12 bases are a match to TRBD2. Germline CDR1 is SEHNR and CDR2 is FQNEAQ (reference sequence). This CDR3 has 15 amino acids. Trimming took 4 bases from V and 6 from J; bases not matched to a gene: 4. This CDR3 is CASSYGLAGPNEQFF. The CDR3 DNA reads as TGTGCCAGCAGCTACGGACTAGCGGGGCCCAATGAGCAGTTCTTC.

This clone turned up a few times. The chain combines TRBV5-4 with TRBJ1-1; D ambiguous. Germline loops: CDR1 SGHNT, CDR2 YYREEE (reference sequence). Trimming took off 4 bases at V and 1 base at J, with 8 bases between the two ends. The CDR3 runs 13 residues. Here the CDR3 reads CASSVTRNTEAFF. For the CDR3, the DNA is TGTGCCAGCAGCGTAACAAGGAACACTGAAGCTTTCTTT.

A word on this clone: At the DNA level, this CDR3 is encoded by other sequences in the same sample as well. The gene calls are TRBV11-2 and TRBJ2-7, with D unresolved. V lost 1 base, J lost 1 base, and 11 bases lay in between. Per the germline V gene, CDR1 is SGHAT and CDR2 is FQNNGV. CDR3 size: 15 residues. As DNA, the CDR3 is TGTGCCAGCAGCTTAGGGACCTCTCCATCCTACGAGCAGTACTTC. This sequence encodes CASSLGTSPSYEQYF.

This clone appeared a few times. This chain links TRBV6-6 with TRBJ1-2, with a possible D match to TRBD1 (5 bases). The CDR3 sequence is 14 residues long. V lost 8 bases to trimming and J lost 1 base, with 14 bases between them. The V gene's germline CDR1 is MNHNY and CDR2 SVGAGI (reference sequence). CDR3 sequence (DNA): TGTGCCAGCGCGTCAGGGTATGATAACTATGGCTACACCTTC. The encoded protein is CASASGYDNYGYTF.